This T cell receptor beta chain is from a study of T cell clonotyping in hematopoietic cell transplantation. Study-wide results and caveats: Recipient TCR diversity dropped after transplant; expanded clonotypes rose from day 30 to 180.

Noted time point: recipient sample about 28 days before transplant, after cytoreduction. Recipients were bled about 28 days pretransplant and at posttransplant days 30, 100, 180. Germline V gene lookup returns CDR1 LNHDA and CDR2 SQIVND (reference sequence). The J segment lost 6 bases and the V segment lost 3 bases, leaving 3 bases of the junction unmatched. The CDR3 totals 14 residues. This clone was observed a few times. Its antigen is unknown. Produced via immunoSEQ multiplex PCR; TCRdb's table is partial and in-frame only. The table has under 25,000 clones, roughly 80% seen once. The sequence came from a man aged 55-75 years with acute myeloid leukemia. Some clones in this sample may be carry-over from other donors' samples. Sequenced material: peripheral blood mononuclear cells, taken before stem cell transplant. The chain has TRBV19 and TRBJ1-2, with 11 positions matching TRBD1. The CDR3 nucleotides read TGTGCCAGTAGTATTGGACAGGGGGCCGATGGCTACACCTTC. Encoded protein: CASSIGQGADGYTF.